The rows below give T cell receptor beta chains drawn from one sample of a study of metastatic and nonmetastatic thyroid tumors. TCRdb re-clonotyped the PCR reads via MiXCR. The table lists about 92,000 clones, under 15% of them singletons. Sample: blood. All receptors come from a female donor with papillary thyroid cancer or a benign thyroid nodule (not recorded which). Some clones in this sample may be carry-over from other donors' samples. Each CDR3 is given with its conserved first and last residue. Each record gives: V gene, CDR3 length, CDR3 protein.

v_gene: TRBV11-1; len: 15; CDR3aa: CASSLDSEPRNEQFF
v_gene: TRBV11-2; len: 13; CDR3aa: CASSLARADTQYF
v_gene: TRBV9; len: 16; CDR3aa: CASSPFVGPPKDGYTF
v_gene: TRBV9; len: 17; CDR3aa: CASSVWGGLGSEETQYF
v_gene: TRBV30; len: 12; CDR3aa: CAWSGNTDTQYF
v_gene: TRBV28; len: 15; CDR3aa: CASSRDRGVNSPLHF
v_gene: TRBV27; len: 14; CDR3aa: CASIYGREPYEQYF
v_gene: TRBV24-1; len: 15; CDR3aa: CATSDQNGSGTEAFF
v_gene: TRBV4-2; len: 15; CDR3aa: CASSQEPSSYNEQFF
v_gene: TRBV7-2; len: 14; CDR3aa: CASSQGGGHQPQHF
v_gene: TRBV5-6; len: 14; CDR3aa: CASRDRSSNSPLHF